One and the same sample provided the 16 T cell receptor beta chains below, sequenced in a study of siplizumab effects on memory and regulatory T cells. The repertoire was sequenced with immunoSEQ multiplex PCR; TCRdb's copy has only in-frame clones and lacks some. Of 97,000 or so clones listed, around nine tenths are singletons. Sequencing was carried out using CD4+ T cells sorted from blood. The source is a human donor in good health.

In its sample, this clone was seen once. The V and J genes are TRBV18 and TRBJ1-1, with 7 bases identical to TRBD1. The germline V gene has CDR1 KGHSH and CDR2 LQKENI. J was trimmed by 6 bases and V by 3 bases; bases with no gene match: 7. The CDR3 runs 14 residues. CDR3 coding DNA: TGTGCCAGCTCACCTAAGACAGGGTCTGCTGAAGCTTTCTTT. It is translated as CASSPKTGSAEAFF.

The chain recombines TRBV29-1 with TRBJ1-2; 12 bases align to TRBD1. V dropped 4 bases and J dropped 6; count of bases not matched to a gene: 3. From germline, CDR1 is SQVTM and CDR2 ANQGSEA. The CDR3 loop spans 13 amino acids. CDR3 sequence reads: CSVGDRGLDGYTF. The CDR3 DNA follows: TGCAGCGTTGGGGACAGGGGGCTTGATGGCTACACCTTC.

The rearrangement uses TRBV5-4 and TRBJ2-2; 7 positions match TRBD2. The CDR3 extends over 15 amino acids. The germline CDR1 and CDR2 sequences are SGHNT and YYREEE (reference sequence). The J segment lost 3 bases and the V segment lost 4 bases, leaving 6 bases of the junction unmatched. CDR3 in DNA: TGTGCCAGCAGCAAGGGACGGGGGGACACCGGGGAGCTGTTTTTT. Translating it yields CASSKGRGDTGELFF.

On this clone: One junction end does not reproduce the germline sequence, and a read error may be involved. This chain joins TRBV2 and TRBJ2-7; 10 nucleotides agree with TRBD1. Germline V lookup: CDR1 SNHLY, CDR2 FYNNEI. The CDR3 has 11 residues. The CDR3 DNA reads as TGTGCCAGCAGTGAAGGCGGGACAGGGGACTTC. Its translation: CASSEGGTGDF.

In this sample, this clone turned up once. The chain recombines TRBV10-1 with TRBJ2-2, with D perhaps matching TRBD2 (5 bases). V shed 0 bases and J shed 1 base, with 6 bases lying between them. Germline V CDR1 and CDR2: WNHNN, SYGVQD (reference sequence). The CDR3 covers 15 residues. CDR3 region: CASSESGVNTGELFF. For the CDR3, the DNA is TGCGCCAGCAGTGAGTCGGGAGTGAACACCGGGGAGCTGTTTTTT.

The chain links TRBV28 to TRBJ1-1; 9 nucleotides line up with TRBD1. V was pared by 5 bases and J by 9 bases, with 10 bases of the junction left unmatched. The CDR3 extends over 14 amino acids. Per germline, CDR1 MDHEN and CDR2 SYDVKM. DNA of the CDR3: TGTGCCAGCAGTCCGGGGACAGGGTACGATAAAGCTTTCTTT. Protein sequence: CASSPGTGYDKAFF.

The chain uses TRBV12-5 and TRBJ2-3, with unresolved D. The germline V gene encodes CDR1 LGHNT and CDR2 FRNRAP. CDR3 length: 12 residues. The germline V and J ends were trimmed by 0 bases and 5 bases, with 3 bases remaining between them. In DNA form, the CDR3 reads TGTGCTAGTGGTTTGGTCGTAGATACGCAGTATTTT. The encoded protein is CASGLVVDTQYF.

This chain uses TRBV5-4 with TRBJ2-5; D unresolved. The J call is uncertain, as TRBJ2-7 better fits the DNA end. This CDR3 has 14 amino acids. Per the germline V gene, CDR1 is SGHNT and CDR2 is YYREEE (reference sequence). In nucleotides, the CDR3 is TGTGCCAGCAGCTTGGCTGGGATCAGCCACGAGCAGTACTTC. Its translation: CASSLAGISHEQYF.

This clone has just a few counts. The CDR3: CASSRRGEVTEAFF. As DNA, the CDR3 is TGCGCCAGCAGCAGAAGGGGGGAGGTCACTGAAGCTTTCTTT. The rearrangement joins TRBV5-1 to TRBJ1-1, with TRBD1 as a possible D gene (6 bases). Trimming took 4 bases from V and 4 from J, leaving 14 bases between them. CDR1 is SGHRS and CDR2 is YFSETQ in the germline V gene. CDR3 length: 14 residues.

The V call is TRBV7-7, the J call TRBJ2-5; tentative D call: TRBD1 (5 bases). CDR3 length: 16 residues. In germline, CDR1 is SSHAT, CDR2 FNYEAQ (reference sequence). Trimming left V 1 base short and J 2 bases short, with 14 bases between. The CDR3 loop reads CASSLGRTISQETQYF. The CDR3 coding sequence is TGTGCCAGCAGCTTAGGCAGGACAATAAGTCAAGAGACCCAGTACTTC.

A note on this clone: It may be a read error: a sequence one base away is much more abundant. Additional DNA sequences in this sample encode the identical CDR3. The V gene is TRBV9, the J gene TRBJ1-5, with a weak D call TRBD1 (5 bases). CDR3 length: 13 amino acids. The V end lost 0 bases, the J end lost 7 bases, and 8 bases lay between the germline ends. Germline V gene lookup returns CDR1 SGDLS and CDR2 YYNGEE. The CDR3 is CASSVGGVQPQHF. Written as DNA, the CDR3 is TGTGCCAGCAGCGTAGGAGGGGTACAGCCCCAGCATTTT.

This chain uses TRBV2 with TRBJ2-1, with D perhaps matching TRBD2 (5 bases). The CDR3 has 16 residues. V shed 3 bases and J shed 2 bases, with 14 bases lying between them. Germline V gene sequence: CDR1 SNHLY, CDR2 FYNNEI. The CDR3, as DNA: TGTGCCAGCAGTGAGGCATTGGCGGGCCCCTACAATGAGCAGTTCTTC. Residues: CASSEALAGPYNEQFF.

J is TRBJ1-1 and V is TRBV5-1; 7 bases fit TRBD1. This CDR3 is built from 14 residues. V dropped 7 bases and J dropped 0; count of bases not matched to a gene: 6. The V gene's germline CDR1 is SGHRS and CDR2 YFSETQ. CDR3 residues: CASRTGQMNTEAFF. In DNA, the CDR3 is TGCGCCAGCCGGACAGGACAAATGAACACTGAAGCTTTCTTT.

CDR3 in DNA: TGTGCCAGCACGGTTGAGGACACCGGAAACACCATATATTTT. Protein: CASTVEDTGNTIYF. The chain carries TRBV6-6 and TRBJ1-3; possibly TRBD1 for D (5 bases). From germline, CDR1 is MNHNY and CDR2 SVGAGI (reference sequence). The CDR3 extends over 14 amino acids. V was clipped by 7 bases and J by 4 bases, with 14 bases between them.

The chain recombines TRBV7-2 with TRBJ1-2, with D maybe TRBD1 (6 bases). Looked up from germline, CDR1 is SGHTA and CDR2 is FQGNSA. V was shortened by 2 bases and J by 8 bases, with 15 bases between the two germline ends. This CDR3 contains 14 residues. The CDR3 is CASSLSWGARGYTF. CDR3 sequence (DNA): TGTGCCAGCAGCTTATCCTGGGGGGCGCGAGGCTACACCTTC.

Remarks on this clone: One end of the junction varies from germline; a read error may be responsible. Other nucleotide sequences in the sample specify the same CDR3. The chain combines TRBV28 with TRBJ2-5, with D unresolved. The germline V gene has CDR1 MDHEN and CDR2 SYDVKM. The CDR3 loop spans 13 amino acids. The CDR3 protein is CASSRTLQETQYF. CDR3 nucleotides: TGTGCCAGCAGTCGGACGCTCCAAGAGACTCAGTACTTC.